A single sample gave rise to the 21 T cell receptor beta chains below, sequenced in a study of T cell responses to AZD1222 COVID-19 vaccine. Libraries were prepared by immunoSEQ multiplex PCR; TCRdb keeps only in-frame clonotypes and omits some of them. The repertoire holds roughly 100,000 clones, with approximately 88% as singletons. Material: peripheral blood, obtained on day 0 of AZD1222 vaccination. All receptors derive from an adult in good health.

This chain links TRBV7-2 with TRBJ2-1; 7 positions agree with TRBD2. Trimming took 3 bases from V and 8 from J; bases not matched to a gene: 7. CDR3 length equals 14 residues. CDR1 SGHTA and CDR2 FQGNSA come from the germline V gene. The CDR3 protein is CASSFDGGIYEQFF. The DNA of the CDR3 is TGTGCCAGCAGCTTCGACGGGGGGATCTATGAGCAGTTCTTC.

J is TRBJ1-2 and V is TRBV19, with D possibly matching TRBD1 (5 bases). CDR1 and CDR2 (germline): LNHDA, SQIVND (reference sequence). V gave up 5 bases and J gave up 6 bases, with 16 bases separating them. The CDR3 is 14 amino acids. CDR3 sequence: CASSPRRGVDGYTF. CDR3 bases: TGTGCCAGTAGTCCCCGCCGGGGGGTCGATGGCTACACCTTC.

This rearrangement joins TRBV18 to TRBJ2-1, with 15 positions matching TRBD2. Germline V gives CDR1 KGHSH, CDR2 LQKENI. Losses at the gene ends were 3 bases for V and 7 bases for J; bases not matched to a gene: 4. The length of the CDR3 is 16 residues. CDR3 in amino acids: CASSPVGLAGGNEQFF. The DNA of the CDR3 is TGTGCCAGCTCACCGGTGGGACTAGCGGGAGGTAATGAGCAGTTCTTC. The full variable domain, its missing parts supplied by reference TRBV18 and TRBJ2-1, is NAGVMQNPRHLVRRRGQEARLRCSPMKGHSHVYWYRQLPEEGLKFMVYLQKENIIDESGMPKERFSAEFPKEGPSILRIQQVVRGDSAAYFCASSPVGLAGGNEQFFGPGTRLTVL.

The chain has TRBV6-5 and TRBJ1-3; no firm D call. Per germline, CDR1 MNHEY and CDR2 SVGAGI. The CDR3 totals 14 residues. Trimming cost V 9 bases and J 3 bases, with 15 bases left between them. In DNA, the CDR3 is TGTGCCAGTAATGATCGGGGAATTGGAAACACCATATATTTT. This encodes CASNDRGIGNTIYF.

This clone was counted a single time. This chain connects TRBV6-1 to TRBJ2-3; 15 nucleotides agree with TRBD2. V gave up 2 bases and J gave up 4 bases; unmatched junction bases: 7. The CDR3 covers 18 residues. The germline V gene has CDR1 MNHNS and CDR2 SASEGT. CDR3 region: CASSEPWTSGGASDTQYF. In nucleotides, the CDR3 is TGTGCCAGCAGTGAACCCTGGACTAGCGGGGGGGCCTCAGATACGCAGTATTTT.

This clone has more than one count but fewer than ten. This chain connects TRBV7-6 to TRBJ2-2; D unresolved. CDR3 length: 16 amino acids. Trimming shortened V by 3 bases and J by 0 bases, and 11 bases separated the two germline ends. Germline V gene lookup returns CDR1 SGHVS and CDR2 FNYEAQ. CDR3 sequence: CASSFTLITNTGELFF. CDR3 nucleotide sequence: TGTGCCAGCAGCTTTACACTGATTACGAACACCGGGGAGCTGTTTTTT.

The rearrangement links TRBV2 to TRBJ2-5; D might be TRBD1 (7 bases). This CDR3 contains 14 residues. Per germline, CDR1 SNHLY and CDR2 FYNNEI. V dropped 5 bases and J dropped 3 bases, with 13 bases sitting between them. The CDR3: CASSQGGVKETQYF. CDR3 nucleotide sequence: TGTGCCAGCAGTCAGGGGGGCGTTAAAGAGACCCAGTACTTC. Variable domain in full (rest from reference TRBV2 and TRBJ2-5): EPEVTQTPSHQVTQMGQEVILRCVPISNHLYFYWYRQILGQKVEFLVSFYNNEISEKSEIFDDQFSVERPDGSNFTLKIRSTKLEDSAMYFCASSQGGVKETQYFGPGTRLLVL.

As for this clone: A read error may produce the germline difference seen at one junction end. The chain uses TRBV2 and TRBJ1-2; D remains unclear. This CDR3 region has 10 residues. Germline CDR1 SNHLY, CDR2 FYNNEI. The CDR3 DNA sequence: TGTGCCAGCAGTGAAGGTGGGCAGGTCTTC. Protein: CASSEGGQVF.

This CDR3 is CASSLGQVSYEQYF. The CDR3 bases are TGTGCCAGCAGTTTAGGACAAGTTTCCTACGAGCAGTACTTC. The chain is built from TRBV27 and TRBJ2-7; possibly TRBD1 for D (5 bases). The germline gives CDR1 MNHEY, CDR2 SMNVEV (reference sequence). The V end was cut by 2 bases, the J end by 1 base, with 9 bases between. The CDR3 spans 14 residues.

This clone was detected only once. The chain employs TRBV7-2 and TRBJ1-5; no firm D call. This CDR3 region has 14 residues. The V end was cut by 2 bases, the J end by 3 bases, with 8 bases between. The V gene's germline CDR1 is SGHTA and CDR2 FQGNSA. CDR3 sequence (DNA): TGTGCCAGCAGCTTACTACGGCACAATCAGCCCCAGCATTTT. Residues: CASSLLRHNQPQHF. Full variable domain (rest looked up from reference TRBV7-2 and TRBJ1-5): GAGVSQSPSNKVTEKGKDVELRCDPISGHTALYWYRQSLGQGLEFLIYFQGNSAPDKSGLPSDRFSAERTGGSVSTLTIQRTQQEDSAVYLCASSLLRHNQPQHFGDGTRLSIL.

The V call is TRBV5-5, the J call TRBJ2-1; 7 bases agree with TRBD2. The germline gives CDR1 SGHKS, CDR2 YYEKEE (reference sequence). The CDR3 totals 15 residues. V trimming: 2 bases; J trimming: 8 bases; junction bases outside the gene matches: 10. The CDR3 reads CASSLSRGSMYEQFF. Here the CDR3 DNA reads TGTGCCAGCAGCTTAAGCCGCGGGAGTATGTATGAGCAGTTCTTC.

The rearrangement uses TRBV3-1 (or the pseudogene TRBV3-2) and TRBJ2-2, with D tentatively TRBD1 (6 bases). V was cut by 1 base and J by 4 bases, with 10 bases left in between. The CDR3 is made up of 15 amino acids. CDR1 and CDR2 from the germline V gene are LGHDT and YNNKEL (reference sequence). CDR3: CASSQGQGSTGELFF. DNA for the CDR3: TGTGCCAGCAGCCAAGGTCAGGGGAGCACCGGGGAGCTGTTTTTT.

V is TRBV18 and J is TRBJ2-7; no reliable D call. This CDR3 is built from 13 residues. CDR1 and CDR2 from the germline V gene are KGHSH and LQKENI. The V gene lost 3 bases and the J gene lost 2 bases, with 8 bases spanning the gap. The CDR3 DNA sequence: TGTGCCAGCTCACCTGACATGACCTACGAGCAGTACTTC. The encoded protein is CASSPDMTYEQYF.

V and J are TRBV7-9 and TRBJ1-2; D is ambiguous. The V and J ends lost 6 bases and 8 bases respectively, with 16 bases between them. The length of the CDR3 is 13 residues. Germline CDR1 reads SEHNR; CDR2 reads FQNEAQ (reference sequence). The CDR3 DNA follows: TGTGCCAGCAGGCTTACGGGAAGTGAAGGCTACACCTTC. This sequence encodes CASRLTGSEGYTF.

The chain carries TRBV10-2 and TRBJ2-1; D possibly corresponds to TRBD1 (5 bases). This CDR3 has 12 residues. In germline, CDR1 is WSHSY, CDR2 SAAADI. Trimming left V 4 bases short and J 7 bases short, with 8 bases between. The CDR3 loop is CASSAQGNEQFF. The DNA of the CDR3 is TGCGCCAGCAGTGCTCAGGGAAATGAGCAGTTCTTC.

The chain carries TRBV7-9 and TRBJ1-4; D gene uncertain. This CDR3 comprises 14 residues. Between the trimmed V and J ends, which lost 5 bases and 7 bases, there was a span of 14 bases. The germline gives CDR1 SEHNR, CDR2 FQNEAQ (reference sequence). The CDR3 is CASSRRVTAEKLFF. CDR3 sequence (DNA): TGTGCCAGCAGCCGTAGGGTGACGGCTGAAAAACTGTTTTTT.

This chain uses TRBV19 with TRBJ1-1; unclear D gene. This CDR3 contains 15 residues. The V gene's germline CDR1 is LNHDA and CDR2 SQIVND (reference sequence). The V end lost 6 bases, the J end lost 13 bases, and 27 bases lay between the germline ends. The CDR3 region has the DNA TGTGCCAGTAGCGGTGGAGGGCTTAGTTACCTGATCCTTTTCTTT. Protein sequence: CASSGGGLSYLILFF.

The chain recombines TRBV19 with TRBJ1-5; D unclear. This CDR3 contains 13 residues. V gave up 6 bases and J gave up 4 bases, with 10 bases separating them. Germline CDR1 reads LNHDA; CDR2 reads SQIVND (reference sequence). CDR3 residues: CASSPTRNQPQHF. CDR3 nucleotide sequence: TGTGCCAGTAGCCCAACCCGTAATCAGCCCCAGCATTTT.

This chain uses TRBV19 with TRBJ1-3; perhaps TRBD1 as D (6 bases). Per the germline V gene, CDR1 is LNHDA and CDR2 is SQIVND (reference sequence). The V and J ends lost 1 base and 3 bases respectively, with 7 bases between them. The CDR3 length is 14 residues. The CDR3 DNA sequence: TGTGCCAGTAGTATAGGACAGGATGGAAACACCATATATTTT. Protein product: CASSIGQDGNTIYF.

The CDR3 protein is CASSPYGANTEAFF. The CDR3 nucleotides read TGTGCCAGCAGCCCTTACGGAGCGAACACTGAAGCTTTCTTT. This rearrangement joins TRBV27 to TRBJ1-1; D is unclear. The CDR3 sequence is 14 residues long. V lost 6 bases and J lost 1, with 12 bases in between. Germline V gene sequence: CDR1 MNHEY, CDR2 SMNVEV (reference sequence).

The chain couples TRBV28 to TRBJ2-5; D gene ambiguous. CDR1 is MDHEN and CDR2 is SYDVKM in the germline V gene. With 10 bases removed from V and 0 bases from J, the gap between germline ends came to 12 bases. The CDR3 contains 13 residues. In nucleotides, the CDR3 is TGTGCCAACTCCGCGGCAGACCAAGAGACCCAGTACTTC. It codes for CANSAADQETQYF.